This is a list of T cell receptor beta chains from one sample in a study of blood T cells in healthy people across ages. In TCRdb, the 5' RACE reads were re-called with MiXCR into one record per CDR3 protein. This table holds about 1.8 million distinct CDR3 sequences, around half found once. Sequencing was performed on blood. Receptors originate from a woman aged 40 to 55 in good health. The CDR3 runs from the conserved cysteine through the conserved F or W. A D gene is named only where the DNA matches it firmly. The listing skips clone size in some rows; elsewhere it reads once, few, many or a size class.

-,TRBD1,TRBV9,TRBJ1-4,CASSAHRGTNEKLFF,TGTGCCAGCAGCGCCCACAGGGGGACTAATGAAAAACTGTTTTTT
few,-,TRBV7-9,TRBJ2-4,CASSGDPGSLAKNIQYF,TGTGCCAGCAGCGGGGACCCAGGCAGCCTAGCCAAAAACATTCAGTACTTC
-,-,TRBV12-3/TRBV12-4,TRBJ2-1,CASSPTGTPQQFF,TGTGCCAGCAGTCCCACCGGGACCCCTCAGCAGTTCTTC
-,-,TRBV11-3,TRBJ1-2,CASSPEGQKGSTF,TGTGCCAGCAGCCCGGAGGGGCAGAAGGGGTCCACCTTC
-,-,TRBV20-1,TRBJ2-7,CSGHPPVSYEQYF,TGCAGTGGCCATCCCCCAGTTTCCTACGAGCAGTACTTC
once,-,TRBV2,TRBJ2-1,CASSEIANSLYEQFF,TGTGCCAGCAGTGAAATAGCGAACTCTCTATATGAGCAGTTCTTC
once,TRBD1,TRBV7-8,TRBJ2-7,CASSLGRDRGPYEQYF,TGTGCCAGCAGCTTAGGCCGGGACAGGGGGCCTTACGAGCAGTACTTC
-,-,TRBV29-1,TRBJ2-7,CSVGRRGQYEKYF,TGCAGCGTTGGGAGACGGGGTCAGTACGAGAAGTACTTC
few,-,TRBV27,TRBJ2-1,CASSPNIGAGLNEQFF,TGTGCCAGCAGTCCAAATATAGGCGCAGGGCTCAATGAGCAGTTCTTC
few,TRBD2,TRBV20-1,TRBJ2-3,CSAGTTTLRDTQYF,TGCAGTGCTGGGACTACAACATTACGAGATACGCAGTATTTT
-,TRBD1,TRBV15,TRBJ2-5,CATSVDRGQETQYF,TGTGCCACCAGCGTTGACAGGGGGCAAGAGACCCAGTACTTC
-,TRBD2,TRBV5-1,TRBJ2-7,CASSRAGTSGFLSYEQYF,TGCGCCAGCAGCCGCGCCGGGACTAGCGGATTCCTCTCCTACGAGCAGTACTTC
once,-,TRBV15,TRBJ2-1,CATSRNPGGANEQFF,TGTGCCACCAGCAGAAACCCGGGCGGGGCAAATGAGCAGTTCTTC
-,-,TRBV4-1,TRBJ2-2,CASSHETLITGELFF,TGCGCCAGCAGCCACGAAACCCTTATCACCGGGGAGCTGTTTTTT
-,TRBD2,TRBV6-2/TRBV6-3,TRBJ2-3,CASSLRSGATTDTQYF,TGTGCCAGCAGTTTACGAAGCGGGGCGACCACAGATACGCAGTATTTT
few,-,TRBV4-2,TRBJ1-2,CASSQEQVQGYTF,TGTGCCAGCAGCCAAGAGCAGGTCCAGGGCTACACCTTC
-,-,TRBV12-3/TRBV12-4,TRBJ2-6,CASSLSFREANVLTF,TGTGCCAGCAGTTTAAGCTTCAGGGAGGCCAACGTCCTGACTTTC
-,-,TRBV20-1,TRBJ1-2,CSAPGGNLANYGYTF,TGCAGTGCTCCCGGGGGGAACTTAGCCAACTATGGCTACACCTTC
-,-,TRBV6-2/TRBV6-3,TRBJ2-1,CASSDGWGDNEQFF,TGTGCCAGCAGTGACGGATGGGGAGACAATGAGCAGTTCTTC
few,-,TRBV29-1,TRBJ2-1,CSVEGARDRDYNEQFF,TGCAGCGTTGAAGGAGCGCGGGACCGGGACTACAATGAGCAGTTCTTC
-,-,TRBV7-2,TRBJ1-2,CASSLDVGAGNYGYTF,TGTGCCAGCAGCTTAGATGTGGGGGCAGGGAACTATGGCTACACCTTC
-,TRBD1,TRBV7-9,TRBJ2-7,CASRPKLGDRGSYNEQYF,TGTGCCAGCAGACCAAAGTTGGGGGACAGGGGCTCCTACAATGAGCAGTACTTC
-,-,TRBV7-3,TRBJ1-4,CASSLNFKERKKLFF,TGTGCCAGCAGCTTAAATTTTAAGGAGAGGAAAAAACTGTTTTTT
-,-,TRBV20-1,TRBJ2-4,CSAVNQLAKNIQYF,TGCAGTGCCGTAAACCAGCTGGCCAAAAACATTCAGTACTTC
-,TRBD1,TRBV29-1,TRBJ2-5,CSVPGTGSQETQYF,TGCAGCGTCCCCGGGACAGGGTCACAAGAGACCCAGTACTTC
-,TRBD1,TRBV20-1,TRBJ2-7,CSVMEGQGTEQYF,TGCAGTGTAATGGAGGGACAGGGAACCGAGCAGTACTTC
-,TRBD2,TRBV28,TRBJ2-7,CASSGRGLSYEQYF,TGTGCCAGCAGTGGGAGGGGATTGAGCTACGAGCAGTACTTC
-,TRBD1,TRBV5-5,TRBJ2-2,CASGSGTGAGELFF,TGTGCCAGCGGGTCCGGGACAGGGGCCGGGGAGCTGTTTTTT
-,-,TRBV9,TRBJ2-3,CASSVTGSYGTDTQYF,TGTGCCAGCAGCGTAACAGGGTCTTACGGCACAGATACGCAGTATTTT
-,-,TRBV4-3,TRBJ2-1,CASSQRSFGNEQFF,TGCGCCAGCAGCCAGCGATCCTTCGGGAATGAGCAGTTCTTC
-,TRBD1,TRBV7-9,TRBJ2-5,CASSSRGQGSETQYF,TGTGCCAGCAGCTCTAGGGGACAGGGGTCTGAGACCCAGTACTTC
-,TRBD1,TRBV4-3,TRBJ2-7,CASSQDRSGGPYNEQYF,TGCGCCAGCAGCCAAGATCGGTCAGGGGGACCCTACAATGAGCAGTACTTC
-,TRBD1,TRBV20-1,TRBJ1-2,CSARVGDRGGPNYGYTF,TGCAGTGCTAGAGTAGGGGACAGGGGGGGGCCTAACTATGGCTACACCTTC
-,-,TRBV21-1,TRBJ1-2,CASSKEGARNYGYTF,TGTGCCAGCAGCAAAGAGGGGGCGCGGAACTATGGCTACACCTTC
-,-,TRBV24-1,TRBJ1-5,CATSDTDGGNQPQHF,TGTGCCACCAGTGATACGGACGGAGGCAATCAGCCCCAGCATTTT
-,-,TRBV4-3,TRBJ2-4,CAGSQVARVAKNIQYF,TGCGCCGGCAGCCAAGTGGCCCGAGTAGCCAAAAACATTCAGTACTTC